The clone carrying this T cell receptor beta chain has only one observation. Its antigen remains unidentified. Germline CDR1 SGHNT, CDR2 YENEEA. Trimming took 8 bases from V and 8 from J, leaving 12 bases between them. There are 12 residues in the CDR3. These data come from a study of cytomegalovirus exposure and HLA in healthy donors. 13 Jbeta primers and 60 Vbeta primers were used for the PCR. The assay was immunoSEQ multiplex PCR, and TCRdb's table has in-frame clones only and misses some. The repertoire holds 150,000 to 200,000 clones, approximately 80% seen once, with approximately 2% in the top ten. Study conclusions and caveats: Some TCR beta chains (about 180 of them) were listed as cytomegalovirus-associated.

This clonotype was obtained from a woman aged 18-30 years in good health and CMV-seropositive. Input material: PBMCs. This chain connects TRBV11-3 to TRBJ1-4; no clear D. The CDR3 bases are TGTGCCAGCTCTGAGAAGAGGGAAAAACTGTTTTTT. Translation gives CASSEKREKLFF.